These T cell receptor beta chains were read from a single sample in a study of cytomegalovirus exposure and HLA in healthy donors. Profiling relied on immunoSEQ multiplex PCR, and the TCRdb table lists in-frame clones only, not all of them. The table has about 75,000 clones, approximately 86% seen once. Specimen: PBMCs. The receptors were gathered from a man younger than 40 in good health and CMV-seronegative. Each CDR3 is given with its conserved first and last residue. D genes are given only for firm matches. Clone size is not always given. Where it is, it says once, few, many or a class for expanded clones.

V gene: TRBV10-3
D gene: TRBD2
clone size: .
J gene: TRBJ2-5
CDR3 DNA: TGTGCCATCAGTGGTTTCGCGGGAGGGAGTAAAGAGACCCAGTACTTC
CDR3 protein: CAISGFAGGSKETQYF

V gene: TRBV27
D gene: .
clone size: .
J gene: TRBJ1-5
CDR3 DNA: TGTGCCAGCAGTACCATTCCACGGGGAAATAGCAATCAGCCCCAGCATTTT
CDR3 protein: CASSTIPRGNSNQPQHF

V gene: TRBV7-2
D gene: .
clone size: .
J gene: TRBJ1-1
CDR3 DNA: TGTGCCAGCAGCCCGCCGGTCGGGGAAGCTTTCTTT
CDR3 protein: CASSPPVGEAFF

V gene: TRBV30
D gene: .
clone size: .
J gene: TRBJ2-3
CDR3 DNA: TGTGCCTGGAGTCTGAAGGGAGGCACAGATACGCAGTATTTT
CDR3 protein: CAWSLKGGTDTQYF

V gene: TRBV7-8
D gene: .
clone size: .
J gene: TRBJ1-1
CDR3 DNA: TGTGCCAGCAGCTTTACAGAGAACACTGAAGCTTTCTTT
CDR3 protein: CASSFTENTEAFF

V gene: TRBV29-1
D gene: TRBD2
clone size: .
J gene: TRBJ2-1
CDR3 DNA: TGCAGCGTGGGGACTAGCGGGGGGCCCTACTCCTACAATGAGCAGTTCTTC
CDR3 protein: CSVGTSGGPYSYNEQFF

V gene: TRBV11-3
D gene: .
clone size: .
J gene: TRBJ1-1
CDR3 DNA: TGTGCCACCCAATCGTGGGCAGGGAAGAACACTGAAGCTTTCTTT
CDR3 protein: CATQSWAGKNTEAFF

V gene: TRBV5-1
D gene: TRBD2
clone size: .
J gene: TRBJ2-5
CDR3 DNA: TGCGCCAGCAGCTTGGCGGGACTAGCGATGGAGACCCAGTACTTC
CDR3 protein: CASSLAGLAMETQYF

V gene: TRBV5-8
D gene: TRBD1
clone size: .
J gene: TRBJ2-7
CDR3 DNA: TGTGCCAGCAGCTTGAGGGGACAGGGAACCTACGAGCAGTACTTC
CDR3 protein: CASSLRGQGTYEQYF

V gene: TRBV4-3
D gene: .
clone size: few
J gene: TRBJ2-3
CDR3 DNA: TGCGCCAGCAGCCAAGATGGGCTAGCAGAGGGAGTGTACACAGATACGCAGTATTTT
CDR3 protein: CASSQDGLAEGVYTDTQYF

V gene: TRBV4-2
D gene: .
clone size: .
J gene: TRBJ1-1
CDR3 DNA: TGTGCCAGCAGCCAAGTACAGGGGAACACTGAAGCTTTCTTT
CDR3 protein: CASSQVQGNTEAFF

V gene: TRBV5-1
D gene: .
clone size: .
J gene: TRBJ2-3
CDR3 DNA: TGCGCCAGCCGATACCTATCTGATACGCAGTATTTT
CDR3 protein: CASRYLSDTQYF

V gene: TRBV18
D gene: TRBD1
clone size: .
J gene: TRBJ1-2
CDR3 DNA: TGTGCCAGCTCAGAACAGGGGAACTATGGCTACACCTTC
CDR3 protein: CASSEQGNYGYTF

V gene: TRBV7-2
D gene: .
clone size: .
J gene: TRBJ2-1
CDR3 DNA: TGTGCCAGCAGCTGGGCGGGACAGCCTTACAATGAGCAGTTCTTC
CDR3 protein: CASSWAGQPYNEQFF

V gene: TRBV14
D gene: .
clone size: .
J gene: TRBJ1-6
CDR3 DNA: TGTGCCAGCAGCCCGACTCAGGGTATTAATTCACCCCTCCACTTT
CDR3 protein: CASSPTQGINSPLHF

V gene: TRBV7-6
D gene: .
clone size: .
J gene: TRBJ1-4
CDR3 DNA: TGTGCCAGCAGCTTAGGTTTTGGACAGTGGGAAAAACTGTTTTTT
CDR3 protein: CASSLGFGQWEKLFF